These 24 T cell receptor beta chains came from one sample sequenced in a study of brain metastases from non-small cell lung cancer. Method: immunoSEQ multiplex PCR; TCRdb's copy keeps in-frame clones and lacks some. The data show some 4,000 clones, with roughly nine tenths seen just once and roughly 3.1% held by the top ten. The sample comprised primary lung tumor tissue. These receptors originate from a donor at least 40 years old with non-small cell lung cancer.

The chain carries TRBV19 and TRBJ1-1; D gene ambiguous. With 0 bases removed from V and 7 bases from J, the gap between germline ends came to 3 bases. CDR1 and CDR2 from the germline V gene are LNHDA and SQIVND (reference sequence). The CDR3 loop spans 11 amino acids. The CDR3 reads CASSIEGEAFF. The CDR3 bases are TGTGCCAGTAGTATAGAAGGTGAAGCTTTCTTT.

In its sample, this clone was seen a few times. The rearrangement uses TRBV5-1 and TRBJ2-3, with 8 positions matching TRBD1. Looked up from germline, CDR1 is SGHRS and CDR2 is YFSETQ. J lost 8 bases, V lost 0 bases, and 8 bases had no gene match. The CDR3 loop spans 15 amino acids. CDR3 bases: TGCGCCAGCAGCTTGGCTGGACAGGGCATGGGTACGCAGTATTTT. Its translation is CASSLAGQGMGTQYF.

This rearrangement joins TRBV6-5 to TRBJ1-1; the match to TRBD1 covers 9 bases. The CDR3 has 13 amino acids. Germline CDR1 MNHEY, CDR2 SVGAGI. Trimming at V came to 10 bases and at J to 4 bases, leaving 7 bases not matched to a gene. CDR3 sequence reads: CATTRDRVTEAFF. The CDR3 DNA sequence: TGTGCCACGACTCGGGACAGGGTCACTGAAGCTTTCTTT.

The V and J genes are TRBV29-1 and TRBJ1-4; no definite D call. This CDR3 is 12 amino acids long. V dropped 7 bases and J dropped 7 bases, with 13 bases sitting between them. CDR1 and CDR2 (germline): SQVTM, ANQGSEA. The CDR3 region is CSGVVSGEKLFF. The CDR3 region has the DNA TGCAGCGGGGTCGTTAGTGGTGAAAAACTGTTTTTT.

The rearrangement links TRBV10-3 to TRBJ2-3, with 11 bases identical to TRBD1. Germline CDR1 is ENHRY and CDR2 is SYGVKD. With 4 bases clipped from V and 4 bases from J, the junction kept 7 bases outside the gene matches. The CDR3 length is 16 residues. CDR3 coding DNA: TGTGCCATCAGTGGACACCGGGACAGGGGGTCAGATACGCAGTATTTT. Residues: CAISGHRDRGSDTQYF.

V gene TRBV2 combines with J gene TRBJ1-1, with 12 nucleotides matching TRBD1. The germline CDR1 and CDR2 sequences are SNHLY and FYNNEI. Germline trimming cut 5 bases from V and 4 bases from J; bases unmatched to any gene: 11. This CDR3 has 17 residues. The chain's CDR3 is CASSYLSGTGGGTEAFF. In DNA form, the CDR3 reads TGTGCCAGCAGTTACCTTTCCGGGACAGGGGGCGGCACTGAAGCTTTCTTT.

This clone was picked up one time. The V call is TRBV12-3 or TRBV12-4, the J call TRBJ2-1; D uncertain. Trimming stripped 6 bases from V and 4 bases from J, with 4 bases between. The CDR3 is made up of 11 amino acids. In DNA, the CDR3 is TGTGCCAGCAGCGAGTACAATGAGCAGTTCTTC. This gives the protein CASSEYNEQFF.

CDR3 nucleotide sequence: TGTGCCAGCAGCGTATACTATGGCTACACCTTC. Its protein product is CASSVYYGYTF. The J gene is TRBJ1-2, the V gene TRBV2; D remains ambiguous. Trimming left V 6 bases short and J 3 bases short, with 5 bases between. Germline-derived CDR1 and CDR2 are SNHLY and FYNNEI. CDR3 length equals 11 residues.

J is TRBJ2-7 and V is TRBV6-5; the D gene is possibly TRBD1 (5 bases). The CDR3 runs 11 residues. Per the germline V gene, CDR1 is MNHEY and CDR2 is SVGAGI. Trimming took off 6 bases at V and 6 bases at J, with 9 bases between the two ends. The CDR3 region has the DNA TGTGCCAGCAGACAGGAGTTCGAGCAGTACTTC. Its translation is CASRQEFEQYF.

The chain carries TRBV6-6 and TRBJ1-6, with unresolved D. Germline values: CDR1 MNHNY, CDR2 SVGAGI (reference sequence). The CDR3 runs to 11 residues. V was clipped by 7 bases and J by 14 bases, with 12 bases between them. CDR3 sequence (DNA): TGTGCCAGCACCGCGGGTTCGGCCCTCCACTTT. This encodes CASTAGSALHF.

The genes are TRBV6-2 or TRBV6-3 and TRBJ2-3; 10 nucleotides agree with TRBD2. Unmatched junction bases numbered 12, after V lost 6 bases and J lost 3 bases. Germline V CDR1 and CDR2: MNHEY, SVGEGT. The CDR3 runs to 17 residues. CDR3 amino acids: CASSFALKAGGTDTQYF. DNA of the CDR3: TGTGCCAGCAGCTTCGCCCTAAAAGCGGGGGGGACAGATACGCAGTATTTT.

The chain's CDR3 is CASSDPRTGEKLFF. The DNA for the CDR3 is TGTGCCAGCAGTGATCCTAGGACAGGCGAAAAACTGTTTTTT. V gene TRBV25-1 combines with J gene TRBJ1-4; 7 bases agree with TRBD1. The CDR3 loop spans 14 amino acids. Trimming at V came to 3 bases and at J to 8 bases, leaving 6 bases not matched to a gene. CDR1 and CDR2 from the germline V gene are MGHDK and SYGVNS.

The V gene is TRBV5-1, the J gene TRBJ2-2; no firm D call. Germline lookup yields CDR1 SGHRS and CDR2 YFSETQ. The CDR3 covers 12 residues. V was pared by 2 bases and J by 4 bases, with 3 bases between. The CDR3 loop is CASSLSTGELFF. The CDR3 DNA sequence: TGCGCCAGCAGCTTATCCACCGGGGAGCTGTTTTTT.

The gene calls are TRBV27 and TRBJ1-1; a weak D match, TRBD1 (5 bases). The CDR3 runs 14 residues. The germline V gene has CDR1 MNHEY and CDR2 SMNVEV (reference sequence). The ends were cut back, 2 bases at V and 5 bases at J, with 12 bases in the middle. The CDR3 DNA is TGTGCCAGCAGTTTAGAGCAGGGAGTGACTGAAGCTTTCTTT. Residues: CASSLEQGVTEAFF.

In this sample, this clone turned up a few times. CDR3 sequence: CSGAGNTEAFF. CDR3 nucleotides: TGCAGTGGTGCAGGGAACACTGAAGCTTTCTTT. The gene calls are TRBV20-1 and TRBJ1-1; D gene uncertain. CDR3 length: 11 amino acids. Per germline, CDR1 DFQATT and CDR2 SNEGSKA (reference sequence). V was cut by 7 bases and J by 1 base, with 7 bases left in between.

V usage is TRBV6-1 and J usage is TRBJ2-2; TRBD1 is a possible D gene (6 bases). Germline CDR1 reads MNHNS; CDR2 reads SASEGT. The V gene lost 0 bases and the J gene lost 5 bases, with 13 bases spanning the gap. The CDR3 runs to 16 residues. The CDR3 region has the DNA TGTGCCAGCAGTGAAGCGGTTGGACAGACTACCGGGGAGCTGTTTTTT. This translates into CASSEAVGQTTGELFF.

This chain uses TRBV11-3 with TRBJ1-1; 7 nucleotides line up with TRBD1. With V trimmed by 5 bases and J by 7 bases, 4 bases remained unmatched. The CDR3 runs to 12 residues. Germline CDR1 is SGHNT and CDR2 is YENEEA. CDR3 coding DNA: TGTGCCAGCAGCAGCCGGACAGGTGAAGCTTTCTTT. Its protein is CASSSRTGEAFF.

The gene calls are TRBV19 and TRBJ2-3; D could derive from TRBD1 or TRBD2 (5 bases each). The CDR3 sequence is 15 residues long. The germline V gene encodes CDR1 LNHDA and CDR2 SQIVND (reference sequence). V lost 3 bases and J 4 bases, leaving 14 bases between the germline ends. CDR3 in amino acids: CASSILWGRPDTQYF. As DNA, the CDR3 is TGTGCCAGTAGTATCTTGTGGGGACGGCCAGATACGCAGTATTTT.

This chain links TRBV19 with TRBJ1-2; perhaps TRBD1 as D (5 bases). The length of the CDR3 is 15 residues. Germline assignment: CDR1 LNHDA and CDR2 SQIVND (reference sequence). Trimming removed 6 bases from V and 2 bases from J, with 16 bases in between. The CDR3 sequence is CASSLQGGGNYGYTF. For the CDR3, the DNA is TGTGCCAGTAGCCTCCAGGGCGGAGGAAACTATGGCTACACCTTC.

V is TRBV6-5 and J is TRBJ2-7, with D tentatively TRBD1 or TRBD2 (6 bases each). Germline values: CDR1 MNHEY, CDR2 SVGAGI. There are 15 residues in the CDR3. V lost 6 bases to trimming and J lost 1 base, with 16 bases between them. The CDR3 loop is CASSLGWGASYEQYF. The CDR3 DNA is TGTGCCAGCAGCCTTGGGTGGGGGGCTTCCTACGAGCAGTACTTC.

The rearrangement uses TRBV4-3 and TRBJ1-2, with D unresolved. This CDR3 region has 17 residues. The germline V and J ends were trimmed by 4 bases and 7 bases, with 25 bases remaining between them. Looked up from germline, CDR1 is LGHNA and CDR2 is YSLEER. The CDR3 sequence: CASSRFPPTAIGGGYTF. CDR3 coding DNA: TGCGCCAGCAGCCGATTTCCTCCCACAGCGATAGGAGGTGGCTACACCTTC.

The chain carries TRBV5-6 and TRBJ1-6; unclear D gene. The CDR3 spans 18 residues. V was trimmed by 4 bases and J by 3 bases, leaving 20 bases between them. Germline CDR1 reads SGHDT; CDR2 reads YYEEEE. The CDR3 sequence is CASSTRTRHRDYNSPLHF. CDR3 bases: TGTGCCAGCAGCACACGGACCAGACACAGAGACTATAATTCACCCCTCCACTTT. Together with reference TRBV5-6 and TRBJ1-6, the CDR3 gives the full variable domain: DAGVTQSPTHLIKTRGQQVTLRCSPKSGHDTVSWYQQALGQGPQFIFQYYEEEERQRGNFPDRFSGHQFPNYSSELNVNALLLGDSALYLCASSTRTRHRDYNSPLHFGNGTRLTVT.

This rearrangement joins TRBV6-5 to TRBJ2-7, with D perhaps given as TRBD1 or TRBD2 (6 bases each). Germline V gives CDR1 MNHEY, CDR2 SVGAGI. This CDR3 spans 15 amino acids. The germline V and J ends were trimmed by 5 bases and 6 bases, with 20 bases remaining between them. The CDR3 reads CASSRGPTQRGEQYF. CDR3 coding DNA: TGTGCCAGCAGTCGGGGGCCAACCCAGAGAGGCGAGCAGTACTTC.

As DNA, the CDR3 is TGTGCCATCAGTGAGTCCGGGTCTCGGGAGCAGTTCTTC. It is translated as CAISESGSREQFF. The chain joins TRBV10-3 to TRBJ2-1; no clear D. Germline CDR1 is ENHRY and CDR2 is SYGVKD. V gave up 0 bases and J gave up 10 bases, with 10 bases separating them. This CDR3 spans 13 amino acids.